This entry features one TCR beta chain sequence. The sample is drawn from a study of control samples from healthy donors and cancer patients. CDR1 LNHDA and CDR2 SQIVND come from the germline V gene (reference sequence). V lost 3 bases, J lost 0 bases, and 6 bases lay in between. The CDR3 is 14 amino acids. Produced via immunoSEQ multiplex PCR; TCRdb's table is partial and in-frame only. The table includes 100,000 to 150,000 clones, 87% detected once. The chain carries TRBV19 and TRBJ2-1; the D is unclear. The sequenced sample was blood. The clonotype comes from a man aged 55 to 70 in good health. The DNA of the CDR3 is TGTGCCAGTAGTATCCCGGGCTCCTACAATGAGCAGTTCTTC. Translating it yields CASSIPGSYNEQFF.